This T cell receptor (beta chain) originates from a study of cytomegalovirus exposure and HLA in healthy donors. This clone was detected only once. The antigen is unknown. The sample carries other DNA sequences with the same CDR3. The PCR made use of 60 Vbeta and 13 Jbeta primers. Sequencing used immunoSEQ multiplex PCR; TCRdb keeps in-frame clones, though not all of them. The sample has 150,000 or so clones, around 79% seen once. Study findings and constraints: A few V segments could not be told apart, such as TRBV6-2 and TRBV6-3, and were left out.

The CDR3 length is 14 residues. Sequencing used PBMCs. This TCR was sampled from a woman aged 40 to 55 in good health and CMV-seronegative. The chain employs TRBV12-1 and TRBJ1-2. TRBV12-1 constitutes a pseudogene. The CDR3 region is CASSWPRGTYGYTF. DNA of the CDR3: TGTGCCAGCAGCTGGCCCCGAGGAACCTATGGCTACACCTTC.